These 11 T cell receptor beta chains originate from one sample sequenced in a study of shared clonotypes between healthy human individuals. The protocol was immunoSEQ multiplex PCR, while the TCRdb copy is restricted to in-frame clones and leaves out a portion. Of roughly 510,000 clones listed, about 75% are singletons. The source material was PBMCs. These receptors were obtained from a woman in her thirties or forties in good health. Some clones in this sample may be carry-over from other donors' samples.

V and J are TRBV27 and TRBJ2-3; no clear D gene. The germline V gene encodes CDR1 MNHEY and CDR2 SMNVEV (reference sequence). V was pared by 5 bases and J by 1 base, with 16 bases between. This CDR3 is 16 amino acids long. CDR3 sequence (DNA): TGTGCCAGCAGTCCGCCCTCGGGTGTGGGCACAGATACGCAGTATTTT. This translates into CASSPPSGVGTDTQYF.

V usage is TRBV7-2 and J usage is TRBJ2-2, with D unresolved. The germline V and J ends were trimmed by 5 bases and 4 bases, with 8 bases remaining between them. This CDR3 contains 13 residues. Germline V gene lookup returns CDR1 SGHTA and CDR2 FQGNSA. The CDR3 sequence: CASSLRITGELFF. The CDR3 nucleotides are TGTGCCAGCAGCCTACGGATCACCGGGGAGCTGTTTTTT.

This chain connects TRBV5-1 to TRBJ2-4; 10 nucleotides agree with TRBD2. From germline, CDR1 is SGHRS and CDR2 YFSETQ. V shed 0 bases and J 0 bases; nucleotides not matched to a gene: 15. The CDR3 is 21 residues long. Written as DNA, the CDR3 is TGCGCCAGCAGCTTGGACCCAAGCCCCAGACTAGCGGGTCTAGCCAAAAACATTCAGTACTTC. Its protein is CASSLDPSPRLAGLAKNIQYF.

The V and J genes are TRBV4-2 and TRBJ2-5; D gene ambiguous. In germline, CDR1 is LGHNA, CDR2 YNFKEQ. Trimming removed 1 base from V and 5 bases from J, with 11 bases in between. The CDR3 has 14 residues. CDR3 in DNA: TGTGCCAGCAGCCAAGGGGTTAGCCGCGAGACCCAGTACTTC. This encodes CASSQGVSRETQYF.

This clone appeared a few times. This chain connects TRBV19 to TRBJ2-1; 15 bases match TRBD2. This CDR3 spans 16 amino acids. Germline V CDR1 and CDR2: LNHDA, SQIVND (reference sequence). V lost 5 bases, J lost 9 bases, and 8 bases stayed unmatched. CDR3 sequence: CASSAWTSGRASEQFF. The CDR3 coding sequence is TGTGCCAGTAGTGCTTGGACTAGCGGGAGGGCCAGTGAGCAGTTCTTC.

The chain has TRBV27 and TRBJ2-4; TRBD2 matches at 13 bases. CDR1 is MNHEY and CDR2 is SMNVEV in the germline V gene (reference sequence). Germline trimming cut 5 bases from V and 3 bases from J; bases unmatched to any gene: 16. This CDR3 is built from 20 residues. The CDR3 spells CASSRLRGLAGEGDKNIQYF. The CDR3 DNA sequence: TGTGCCAGCAGTAGGTTGAGAGGACTAGCGGGAGAAGGGGACAAAAACATTCAGTACTTC.

The chain employs TRBV5-1 and TRBJ1-3, with D tentatively TRBD1 (6 bases). V was pared by 4 bases and J by 7 bases, with 18 bases between. Germline loops: CDR1 SGHRS, CDR2 YFSETQ. The CDR3 has 15 amino acids. CDR3 residues: CASSLRGGPGNTIYF. CDR3 in DNA: TGCGCCAGCAGCCTTCGGGGGGGGCCGGGGAACACCATATATTTT.

Details on this clone: The same CDR3 is also encoded by other DNA sequences in this sample. The chain carries TRBV25-1 and TRBJ1-1, with D uncertain. The germline V and J ends were trimmed by 1 base and 1 base, with 4 bases remaining between them. The CDR3 extends over 13 amino acids. The germline V gene encodes CDR1 MGHDK and CDR2 SYGVNS. As DNA, the CDR3 is TGTGCCAGCAGTGAATCCGGGAACACTGAAGCTTTCTTT. Amino acid sequence: CASSESGNTEAFF.

CDR3 loop: CASSFWGAGEQYF. Here the CDR3 DNA reads TGTGCCAGCAGTTTTTGGGGGGCTGGCGAGCAGTACTTC. The rearrangement joins TRBV28 to TRBJ2-5; D may match TRBD1 or TRBD2 (6 bases each). The J call may be incorrect, as the DNA end agrees better with TRBJ2-7. The CDR3 has 13 residues. Per germline, CDR1 MDHEN and CDR2 SYDVKM.

The chain employs TRBV9 and TRBJ1-1; possibly TRBD1 for D (6 bases). Germline CDR1 and CDR2: SGDLS and YYNGEE. V gave up 2 bases and J gave up 4 bases, with 15 bases separating them. The CDR3 contains 15 residues. The CDR3 bases are TGTGCCAGCAGCGTGGCACAGGGCCTACTCACTGAAGCTTTCTTT. It translates to CASSVAQGLLTEAFF.

The CDR3 sequence is CASSLILAGGSHEQFF. CDR3 nucleotide sequence: TGTGCCAGCTCACTGATACTAGCGGGAGGGTCCCATGAGCAGTTCTTC. The chain combines TRBV18 with TRBJ2-1, with 13 bases fitting TRBD2. Trimming took 4 bases from V and 8 from J; bases not matched to a gene: 8. The CDR3 length is 16 residues. The V gene's germline CDR1 is KGHSH and CDR2 LQKENI.